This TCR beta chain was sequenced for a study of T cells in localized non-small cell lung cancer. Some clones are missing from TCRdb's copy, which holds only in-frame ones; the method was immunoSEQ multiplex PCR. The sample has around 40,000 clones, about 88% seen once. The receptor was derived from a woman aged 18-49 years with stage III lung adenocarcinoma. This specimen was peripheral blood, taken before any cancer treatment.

The CDR3 bases are TGTGCCAGCAGTTTCGGACAAACAGTGAACACTGAAGCTTTCTTT. Translating it yields CASSFGQTVNTEAFF. This rearrangement joins TRBV6-5 to TRBJ1-1; perhaps TRBD1 as D (5 bases). This CDR3 has 15 amino acids. V lost 4 bases and J lost 0, with 12 bases in between. Germline loops: CDR1 MNHEY, CDR2 SVGAGI.